These 30 T cell receptor beta chains were all obtained from the same sample, sequenced in a study of vaccination and CD4 T cells after COVID-19. These receptors lack a known antigen. The Oncomine TCR Beta short-read assay generated sequence data from the DNA of cultured CD4+ T cells. TCRdb redid the calling of the PCR reads with MiXCR, one entry per CDR3 protein. The table shows approximately 8,800 distinct CDR3 sequences, with about 61% occurring only once. Documented treatment: approximately 9-day PBMC culture with coronavirus spike peptide pools or control peptides (ViraFEST assay). The sequenced sample consisted of CD4+ T cells from blood, cultured in vitro. The receptor source for this set is a human donor who had recovered from COVID-19.

The V call is TRBV19, the J call TRBJ1-1; the D is unclear. Germline V gene sequence: CDR1 LNHDA, CDR2 SQIVND (reference sequence). Deletions cut 6 bases from V and 1 base from J, with 12 bases between. This CDR3 is built from 14 residues. As DNA, the CDR3 is TGTGCCAGTAGCGCGGGAACAGCGAACACTGAAGCTTTCTTT. The encoded protein is CASSAGTANTEAFF.

This clonotype was counted between two and nine times. This chain joins TRBV10-1 and TRBJ1-5; D gene uncertain. Germline assignment: CDR1 WNHNN and CDR2 SYGVQD (reference sequence). Trimming removed 8 bases from V and 3 bases from J, with 17 bases in between. CDR3 size: 15 residues. The CDR3 DNA follows: TGCGCCAGCCTAGGGCGGCTAAGGAACAATCAGCCCCAGCATTTT. Translated: CASLGRLRNNQPQHF.

The J gene is TRBJ2-3, the V gene TRBV20-1, with 9 bases aligning to TRBD2. V gave up 6 bases and J gave up 2 bases; unmatched junction bases: 9. Germline V gene sequence: CDR1 DFQATT, CDR2 SNEGSKA (reference sequence). The CDR3 is 15 residues long. The CDR3 loop is CSAPASGTSTDTQYF. The CDR3 bases are TGCAGTGCGCCGGCTAGCGGGACCTCCACAGATACGCAGTATTTT.

The rearrangement joins TRBV6-1 to TRBJ1-5; D call uncertain. This CDR3 has 13 amino acids. CDR1 is MNHNS and CDR2 is SASEGT in the germline V gene. The V gene lost 7 bases and the J gene lost 5 bases, with 12 bases spanning the gap. The CDR3 is CASNIRSDQPQHF. The DNA of the CDR3 is TGTGCCAGCAATATCAGATCGGATCAGCCCCAGCATTTT.

The rearrangement links TRBV28 to TRBJ1-2; tentative D call: TRBD1 (5 bases). This CDR3 comprises 17 residues. Germline V CDR1 and CDR2: MDHEN, SYDVKM. V lost 2 bases and J lost 2, with 18 bases in between. CDR3 in amino acids: CASSLGGRVLSNYGYTF. The CDR3 bases are TGTGCCAGCAGTTTAGGCGGCAGGGTATTATCGAACTATGGCTACACCTTC.

The CDR3 DNA sequence: TGTGCCAGCAGCCGCGGGACGGCGCTTAATTCACCCCTCCACTTT. Translation gives CASSRGTALNSPLHF. This rearrangement joins TRBV14 to TRBJ1-6, with D perhaps TRBD1 (5 bases). V was clipped by 4 bases and J by 6 bases, with 13 bases between them. Germline loops: CDR1 SGHDN, CDR2 FVKESK. CDR3 length equals 15 residues. Full variable domain (remainder filled in from reference TRBV14 and TRBJ1-6): EAGVTQFPSHSVIEKGQTVTLRCDPISGHDNLYWYRRVMGKEIKFLLHFVKESKQDESGMPNNRFLAERTGGTYSTLKVQPAELEDSGVYFCASSRGTALNSPLHFGNGTRLTVT.

This clonotype has a handful of counts. V gene TRBV7-8 combines with J gene TRBJ1-2, with 10 bases matching TRBD1. This CDR3 has 17 amino acids. V shed 3 bases and J 2 bases; nucleotides not matched to a gene: 9. Germline V CDR1 and CDR2: SGHVS, FQNEAQ. The CDR3 sequence is CASSFFPKGQGNYGYTF. The CDR3 DNA reads TGTGCCAGCAGCTTTTTCCCGAAGGGACAGGGGAACTATGGCTACACCTTC.

The V gene is TRBV19, the J gene TRBJ1-1; tentatively, D is TRBD1 (6 bases). Germline CDR1 is LNHDA and CDR2 is SQIVND (reference sequence). Trimming left V 4 bases short and J 3 bases short, with 12 bases between. The CDR3 sequence is 14 residues long. CDR3 in amino acids: CASSTPGADTEAFF. DNA for the CDR3: TGTGCCAGTAGTACCCCGGGGGCGGACACTGAAGCTTTCTTT. Together with reference TRBV19 and TRBJ1-1, the CDR3 gives the full variable domain: DGGITQSPKYLFRKEGQNVTLSCEQNLNHDAMYWYRQDPGQGLRLIYYSQIVNDFQKGDIAEGYSVSREKKESFPLTVTSAQKNPTAFYLCASSTPGADTEAFFGQGTRLTVV.

A few counts support this clonotype. V is TRBV29-1 and J is TRBJ1-5; 8 bases are shared with TRBD1. From germline, CDR1 is SQVTM and CDR2 ANQGSEA. Trimming at V came to 5 bases and at J to 4 bases, leaving 10 bases not matched to a gene. The CDR3 extends over 15 amino acids. CDR3 in DNA: TGCAGCGTTTCGCCCGGACAGGGAGGGAATCAGCCCCAGCATTTT. The encoded protein is CSVSPGQGGNQPQHF.

In its sample, this clonotype was seen a few times. V and J are TRBV7-2 and TRBJ1-1; a possible D gene is TRBD1 (6 bases). CDR1 is SGHTA, CDR2 FQGNSA, per germline. Trimming removed 5 bases from V and 5 bases from J, with 18 bases in between. The CDR3 has 15 residues. CDR3 sequence: CASSRPAGAGTEAFF. The CDR3 nucleotides are TGTGCCAGCAGCCGCCCGGCAGGGGCGGGAACTGAAGCTTTCTTT. The variable domain in full, with the rest retrieved from reference TRBV7-2 and TRBJ1-1, is GAGVSQSPSNKVTEKGKDVELRCDPISGHTALYWYRQSLGQGLEFLIYFQGNSAPDKSGLPSDRFSAERTGGSVSTLTIQRTQQEDSAVYLCASSRPAGAGTEAFFGQGTRLTVV.

V gene TRBV20-1 combines with J gene TRBJ1-1; D is undetermined. The CDR3 totals 14 residues. Germline loops: CDR1 DFQATT, CDR2 SNEGSKA (reference sequence). V lost 3 bases to trimming and J lost 0 bases, with 11 bases between them. CDR3 coding DNA: TGCAGTGCTAGTGCCGGGAGGTTGAACACTGAAGCTTTCTTT. This sequence encodes CSASAGRLNTEAFF.

This clonotype was observed a few times. The chain has TRBV6-1 and TRBJ1-5; D is uncertain. Between the trimmed V and J ends, which lost 8 bases and 7 bases, there was a span of 18 bases. This CDR3 is 14 amino acids long. Germline CDR1 reads MNHNS; CDR2 reads SASEGT. CDR3 DNA sequence: TGTGCCAGCTCCGACGGCCCGGTAGGCCAGCCCCAGCATTTT. Translation: CASSDGPVGQPQHF.

In this sample, this clonotype turned up a few times. This chain joins TRBV28 and TRBJ1-2; 9 positions match TRBD1. Trimming cost V 7 bases and J 7 bases; bases outside gene matches: 10. CDR3 length equals 14 residues. Per germline, CDR1 MDHEN and CDR2 SYDVKM. The CDR3 spells CASTIQGAPVGYTF. The CDR3 DNA is TGTGCCAGCACCATACAGGGGGCTCCCGTTGGCTACACCTTC.

J is TRBJ2-7 and V is TRBV30; D unresolved. Germline-derived CDR1 and CDR2 are GTSNPN and SVGIG (reference sequence). Trimming took 5 bases from V and 3 from J, leaving 8 bases between them. This CDR3 comprises 11 residues. CDR3 nucleotides: TGTGCCTGGGCCTCGGACTACGAGCAGTACTTC. Encoded protein: CAWASDYEQYF.

V gene TRBV27 combines with J gene TRBJ1-1; D is undetermined. The CDR3 has 14 amino acids. Trimming took 1 base from V and 1 from J, leaving 7 bases between them. The germline V gene has CDR1 MNHEY and CDR2 SMNVEV (reference sequence). The CDR3 protein is CASSLWPGNTEAFF. The CDR3, as DNA: TGTGCCAGCAGTTTATGGCCGGGGAACACTGAAGCTTTCTTT.

The chain combines TRBV7-2 with TRBJ2-2, with 16 nucleotides matching TRBD2. This CDR3 contains 18 residues. Germline-derived CDR1 and CDR2 are SGHTA and FQGNSA. The J segment lost 6 bases and the V segment lost 5 bases, leaving 9 bases of the junction unmatched. The CDR3 protein is CASSPLGLAGGPSGELFF. CDR3 DNA sequence: TGTGCCAGCAGCCCCCTGGGACTAGCGGGAGGGCCCTCCGGGGAGCTGTTTTTT. The full variable domain, with the rest looked up from reference TRBV7-2 and TRBJ2-2, is GAGVSQSPSNKVTEKGKDVELRCDPISGHTALYWYRQSLGQGLEFLIYFQGNSAPDKSGLPSDRFSAERTGGSVSTLTIQRTQQEDSAVYLCASSPLGLAGGPSGELFFGEGSRLTVL.

The chain couples TRBV7-9 to TRBJ1-4, with D perhaps TRBD1 (5 bases). CDR1 SEHNR and CDR2 FQNEAQ come from the germline V gene (reference sequence). The CDR3 covers 15 residues. V gave up 0 bases and J gave up 7 bases, with 12 bases separating them. The CDR3 reads CASSLAGVLGEKLFF. The CDR3 DNA is TGTGCCAGCAGCTTAGCAGGGGTACTAGGTGAAAAACTGTTTTTT.

This clonotype has only a few counts. The chain employs TRBV7-2 and TRBJ2-7; the match to TRBD2 covers 14 bases. CDR1 is SGHTA and CDR2 is FQGNSA in the germline V gene. With V trimmed by 1 base and J by 2 bases, 7 bases remained unmatched. The CDR3 contains 18 residues. The CDR3 coding sequence is TGTGCCAGCAGCTTAGATTCCCTGGGACTAGCGGGAGCCTACGAGCAGTACTTC. This gives the protein CASSLDSLGLAGAYEQYF.

The chain is built from TRBV7-2 and TRBJ2-7; 10 nucleotides agree with TRBD2. The germline gives CDR1 SGHTA, CDR2 FQGNSA. The CDR3 runs 15 residues. V gave up 2 bases and J gave up 6 bases; unmatched junction bases: 7. The CDR3 spells CASSLFRAGGGEQYF. Written as DNA, the CDR3 is TGTGCCAGCAGCTTATTCAGAGCGGGAGGGGGCGAGCAGTACTTC.

The chain joins TRBV7-2 to TRBJ2-7, with D perhaps TRBD2 (5 bases). The germline gives CDR1 SGHTA, CDR2 FQGNSA. Trimming pared 4 bases from V and 5 bases from J, leaving 18 bases between. CDR3 length: 15 amino acids. In DNA, the CDR3 is TGTGCCAGCAGCTCTCCTGGCGGGCAGGAAAACGAGCAGTACTTC. It specifies CASSSPGGQENEQYF. Filled out from reference TRBV7-2 and TRBJ2-7, the complete variable domain reads GAGVSQSPSNKVTEKGKDVELRCDPISGHTALYWYRQSLGQGLEFLIYFQGNSAPDKSGLPSDRFSAERTGGSVSTLTIQRTQQEDSAVYLCASSSPGGQENEQYFGPGTRLTVT.

The gene calls are TRBV14 and TRBJ1-1; D is unclear. The germline CDR1 and CDR2 sequences are SGHDN and FVKESK. This CDR3 contains 13 residues. Trimming took 4 bases from V and 1 from J, leaving 7 bases between them. This CDR3 is CASSPSGNTEAFF. DNA of the CDR3: TGTGCCAGCAGCCCTTCTGGGAACACTGAAGCTTTCTTT. Complete variable domain (other parts from reference TRBV14 and TRBJ1-1): EAGVTQFPSHSVIEKGQTVTLRCDPISGHDNLYWYRRVMGKEIKFLLHFVKESKQDESGMPNNRFLAERTGGTYSTLKVQPAELEDSGVYFCASSPSGNTEAFFGQGTRLTVV.

V is TRBV1 and J is TRBJ1-2; the tabulated D call, TRBD1, remains unverified against the DNA. TRBV1 is listed as a pseudogene. The CDR3 is 12 amino acids. CDR3: CTIAGTGEGYTF. The DNA of the CDR3 is TGCACCATCGCCGGGACAGGGGAAGGCTACACCTTC.

This sequence joins TRBV7-2 and TRBJ2-7; 8 nucleotides match TRBD2. CDR1 is SGHTA, CDR2 FQGNSA, per germline. With V trimmed by 5 bases and J by 2 bases, 11 bases remained unmatched. The CDR3 has 16 residues. The CDR3 DNA reads TGTGCCAGCAGCCCCCGGGGGGGATTAGCGACCTACGAGCAGTACTTC. Protein product: CASSPRGGLATYEQYF.

The chain is built from TRBV7-8 and TRBJ2-3; possibly TRBD2 for D (5 bases). Trimming took 2 bases from V and 2 from J, leaving 11 bases between them. Germline loops: CDR1 SGHVS, CDR2 FQNEAQ. There are 15 residues in the CDR3. The chain's CDR3 is CASSLKGEDTDTQYF. The CDR3 coding sequence is TGTGCCAGCAGCTTAAAGGGAGAGGACACAGATACGCAGTATTTT.

The gene calls are TRBV10-3 and TRBJ2-5; D gene ambiguous. Trimming took off 3 bases at V and 1 base at J, with 3 bases between the two ends. Germline CDR1 ENHRY, CDR2 SYGVKD. CDR3 size: 12 residues. The CDR3 reads CAISERQETQYF. The CDR3 DNA is TGTGCCATCAGTGAACGCCAAGAGACCCAGTACTTC.

The V and J genes are TRBV20-1 and TRBJ2-3; TRBD2 aligns across 13 bases. The CDR3 extends over 16 amino acids. Germline CDR1 reads DFQATT; CDR2 reads SNEGSKA (reference sequence). The J segment lost 4 bases and the V segment lost 4 bases, leaving 8 bases of the junction unmatched. CDR3 coding DNA: TGCAGTGCTATGACGAGACTAGCGGGAGGTCCAGATACGCAGTATTTT. Protein product: CSAMTRLAGGPDTQYF.

The chain joins TRBV20-1 to TRBJ1-2; D is perhaps TRBD1 (5 bases). Germline lookup yields CDR1 DFQATT and CDR2 SNEGSKA (reference sequence). The CDR3 sequence is 13 residues long. Trimming removed 8 bases from V and 6 bases from J, with 19 bases in between. The CDR3 nucleotides read TGCAGTACAAGAGTCGCCAGGGAGGATGGCTACACCTTC. Its translation is CSTRVAREDGYTF.

This clonotype is medium-sized. CDR3 nucleotide sequence: TGCGCCAGCAGCGCCTGGGGACCCAGCACAGATACGCAGTATTTT. Its protein is CASSAWGPSTDTQYF. The chain is built from TRBV5-1 and TRBJ2-3, with D perhaps matching TRBD1 or TRBD2 (5 bases each). This CDR3 has 15 amino acids. V lost 4 bases, J lost 0 bases, and 12 bases lay in between. Looked up from germline, CDR1 is SGHRS and CDR2 is YFSETQ.

This sequence joins TRBV7-2 and TRBJ1-1; 9 nucleotides match TRBD1. Per the germline V gene, CDR1 is SGHTA and CDR2 is FQGNSA. The CDR3 is made up of 15 amino acids. The ends lost 3 bases at V and 4 bases at J; junction bases unmatched: 6. CDR3 coding DNA: TGTGCCAGCAGCTTTACGGGACAGGGATTCACTGAAGCTTTCTTT. This codes for CASSFTGQGFTEAFF.

The J gene is TRBJ2-1, the V gene TRBV20-1, with D perhaps given as TRBD1 or TRBD2 (6 bases each). Germline lookup yields CDR1 DFQATT and CDR2 SNEGSKA (reference sequence). This CDR3 is 16 amino acids long. Trimming left V 6 bases short and J 3 bases short, with 21 bases between. Here the CDR3 reads CSATGFRGLGYNEQFF. The CDR3 DNA sequence: TGCAGTGCCACCGGGTTCCGGGGGCTAGGCTACAATGAGCAGTTCTTC.